This T cell receptor beta chain was recovered during a study of blood T cell repertoires in COVID-19. Turning to the study itself: PBMCs, B-cell-depleted T cells, or T cells provided the cDNA or gDNA that made up the material.

Germline CDR1 reads MDHEN; CDR2 reads SYDVKM. Unmatched junction bases numbered 3, after V lost 3 bases and J lost 1 base. CDR3 size: 16 residues. The authors' processing: Amplification of reference gene primers provided the estimated nucleated cell counts. Repertoires were generated with immunoSEQ multiplex PCR, while TCRdb's copy carries only in-frame clones and drops some. The DNA was the basis for D and trimming; V, J and clone size are from that table. The sample lists roughly 290,000 clones; around 89% were seen once. V and J are TRBV28 and TRBJ1-5; TRBD1 matches 10 bases. The origin of this receptor is a woman aged 55-75 years with acute or convalescent COVID-19. The sequenced sample was peripheral blood. The CDR3 DNA reads as TGTGCCAGCAGTTTGTCGGGACAGGGGAGCAATCAGCCCCAGCATTTT. Encoded protein: CASSLSGQGSNQPQHF.